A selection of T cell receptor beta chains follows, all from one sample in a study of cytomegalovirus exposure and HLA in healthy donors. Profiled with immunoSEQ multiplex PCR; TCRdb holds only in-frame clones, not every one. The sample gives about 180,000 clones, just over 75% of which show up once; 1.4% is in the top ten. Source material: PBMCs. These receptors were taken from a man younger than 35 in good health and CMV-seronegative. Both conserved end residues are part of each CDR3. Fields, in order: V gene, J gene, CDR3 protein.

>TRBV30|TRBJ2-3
CAWRWDSLRVVF
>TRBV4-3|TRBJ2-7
CASSQGHAGGPYEQYF
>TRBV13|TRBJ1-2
CASSFKGLYGYTF
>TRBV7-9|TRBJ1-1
CASSPRGGRNTEAFF
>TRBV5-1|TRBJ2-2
CASRPSVTGNTGELFF
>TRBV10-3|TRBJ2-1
CAISEATSGSNEQFF
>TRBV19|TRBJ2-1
CASSKTSGRGNEQFF
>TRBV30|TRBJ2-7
CAWSGAKTWSYEQYF
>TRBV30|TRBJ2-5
CAWATSVNRETQYF
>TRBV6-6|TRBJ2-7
CASSYPDPGLAF
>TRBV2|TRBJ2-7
CASSEFGQEGGSYEQYF
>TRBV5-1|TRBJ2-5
CASSSPGTRQETQYF
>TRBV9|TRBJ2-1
CASSVVPGNEQFF
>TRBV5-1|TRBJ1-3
CASSFTGDSGNTIYF
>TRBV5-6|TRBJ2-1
CASSFWSETGGIEQFF
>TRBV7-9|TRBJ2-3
CASSLTGTSVGTDTQYF
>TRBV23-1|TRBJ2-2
CASSQYRGGVNTGELFF
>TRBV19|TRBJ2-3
CASSSQGLASADTQYF
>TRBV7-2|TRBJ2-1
CASSLVPTSGRTSEQFF
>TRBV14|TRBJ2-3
CASSQDWAGYTQYF
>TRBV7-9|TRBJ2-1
CASSRDTSYNEQFF
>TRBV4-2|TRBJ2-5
CASSPGTSGGARETQYF
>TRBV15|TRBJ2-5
CATSRDSVWVAGGQETQYF
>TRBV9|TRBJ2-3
CASSAQGDTQYF
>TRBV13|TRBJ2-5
CASSRPGDQETQYF
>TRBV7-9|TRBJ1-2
CASSLGTGHAGYTF
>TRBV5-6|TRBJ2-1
CASSLASVYNEQFF
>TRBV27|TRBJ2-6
CASSSRQPGANVLTF
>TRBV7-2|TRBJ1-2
CASSPRGYGYTF
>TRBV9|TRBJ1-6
CASSVGSAGPLHF
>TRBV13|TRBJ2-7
CASSSGTSDYEQYF
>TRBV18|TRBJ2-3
CASSRTSGSTDTQYF
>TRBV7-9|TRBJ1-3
CASSSIYSGNTIYF
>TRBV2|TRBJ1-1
CASSDFARFMNTEAFF
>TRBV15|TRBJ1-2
CATSRPDRGGYTF
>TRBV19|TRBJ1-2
CASRHRQGEHYGYTF
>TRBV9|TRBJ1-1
CASSPHTEAFF
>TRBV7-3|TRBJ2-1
CASSYQLAGYNEQFF
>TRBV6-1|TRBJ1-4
CASSDHRLTNEKLFF
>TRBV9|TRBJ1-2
CASSRAGANYGYTF
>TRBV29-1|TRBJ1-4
CSGRESTNEKLFF
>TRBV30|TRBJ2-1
CAWSTLILSSYNEQFF
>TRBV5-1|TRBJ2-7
CASSTGHRYEQYF
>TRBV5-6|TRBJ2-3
CASSWVQDRLLLTDTQYF
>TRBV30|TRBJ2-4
CAWSVLEQGSPRAKNIQYF
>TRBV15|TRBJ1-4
CATSRGSGSEKLFF
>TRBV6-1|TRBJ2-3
CASSEVSGLAVSGHTDTQYF
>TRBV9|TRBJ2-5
CASSVGGTQETQYF
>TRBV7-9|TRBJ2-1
CASTKKGLALSDEQFF
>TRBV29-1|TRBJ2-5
CSVIRDGETQYF
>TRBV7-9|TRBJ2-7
CASSHPGQGYEQYF
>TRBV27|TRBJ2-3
CASRPGPPAPPDTQYF
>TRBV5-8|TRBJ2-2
CASSLGSLAGTTGELFF
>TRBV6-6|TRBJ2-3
CASSPTSTDTDTQYF
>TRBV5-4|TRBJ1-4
CASSTEGQGREKLFF
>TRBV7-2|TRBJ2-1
CASSHYNEQFF
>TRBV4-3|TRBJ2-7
CASSQSYRGASYEQYF
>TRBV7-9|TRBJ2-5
CASSFVQGRKETQYF
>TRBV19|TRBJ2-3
CASSIVHGGAVSTDTQYF